The entry that follows covers one TCR beta chain sequence. The antigen it binds to is not known. No base quality information exists; no much larger clone differs at one position. The data were obtained in a study of graft-versus-host responses after intestinal transplantation (dated by TCRdb to the early 2020s). With regard to the full study: Recipients received multivisceral, liver-intestinal, or isolated intestinal transplants. Every recipient was given anti-thymocyte globulin induction, then maintenance tacrolimus and steroids for roughly three years. After intestinal transplantation, graft-versus-host and host-versus-graft alloreactive T cell clones were followed in the graft, circulation and bone marrow using bulk TCR-beta CDR3 sequencing. To identify alloreactive clones, pre-transplant mixed lymphocyte reaction products were sequenced and compared with unstimulated pre-transplant donor and recipient T cells. The cohort enrolled under 30 intestinal transplant recipients, one of whom was a retransplant, and a few patients without pretransplant specimens were excluded. A peak of at least 4% donor T cells among recipient peripheral blood mononuclear cells was the definition used for donor T cell macrochimerism. Rather than being sequenced by the commercial service, samples from three later patients were sequenced in-house on an Illumina MiSeq and processed with MiXCR. Study-wide findings and limitations: Early after transplant, peak levels of circulating GvH clones were found to be associated with declines in HvG clones. GvH clones turned up in recipient bone marrow, with some appearing earlier in ileal mucosa or blood, a pattern consistent with an intestinal mucosal origin. In the allografts of patients with donor T cell macrochimerism, GvH to HvG T cell clonal ratios were high. The conclusions were limited by the relatively low number and heterogeneity of the intestinal transplant patients.

The time point tag for this specimen amounts to: cells obtained before transplantation from donor or recipient. CD3+CD4+ and CD3+CD8+ populations were FACS-sorted from unstimulated pre-transplant donor and recipient cells taken from spleen or lymph nodes. The library was made by the immunoSEQ multiplex PCR assay. For most patients, genomic DNA was isolated with the Qiagen DNeasy Blood and Tissue Kit and shipped frozen to Adaptive Biotechnologies for TCR sequencing. Adaptive Biotechnologies carried out high-throughput TCR-beta CDR3 sequencing of genomic DNA for most patients. As for the original processing: Adaptive's ImmunoSEQ software supplied the TCR sequencing data for around 19 patients, while MiXCR and VDJtools were used to process a few other patients. To correct CD4 versus CD8 sorting errors, any sequence found in both subsets at a frequency ratio below 5:1 was removed. CDR3 nucleotide sequences shared by donor and recipient were removed because the origin of these sequences could not be assigned. At least 2-fold expansion over unstimulated cells and a minimum CFSE-low frequency of 0.002% (template counts) or 0.001% (read counts) were required for clones to be classified as alloreactive. Mappable clones were those detected in sequenced pre-transplant spleen, lymph node, or MLR CFSE-low populations of the donor or recipient. The cumulative frequency of alloreactive clones was calculated as a percentage of all sequences, weighted by copy number. This is the immuneACCESS table as TCRdb keeps it, with only in-frame sequences that have V and J called. A part of the clones is gone; compared with another copy, unresolved V genes explain less than half, and the rest is unexplained. The D gene and trimming were derived from the DNA, and the V and J assignments and clone size from that table. In all, the sample holds roughly 85,000 clones, and around 93% of those were seen once. The top ten constitute about 8% of the sample.

This material consisted of unstimulated CD8+ T cells sorted from spleen or lymph node cells, taken before transplant. The sequence was obtained from a human donor who was the organ donor for an intestinal transplant.

The nucleotides are TGCAGCGGACAAGTAACGGGACGGACCCAAGAGACCCAGTACTTC. It translates as CSGQVTGRTQETQYF. The rearranged segments are TRBV29-1 and TRBJ2-5, with the D gene possibly TRBD1 or TRBD2, each one fitting 5 bases. V is cut by 7 bases and J by 1 base, and the space between the germline ends is 19 bases. Per the germline V gene, SQVTM is the CDR1 and ANQGSEA is the CDR2. Spanning cysteine to phenylalanine, the CDR3 consists of 15 amino acids. The DNA shown is the 45-base CDR3, in frame from base 1.